Each of the 26 T cell receptor beta chains below was sequenced from the same sample in a study of blood T cell repertoires in COVID-19. Clones were read by immunoSEQ multiplex PCR, and TCRdb kept only the in-frame ones, dropping some. Of roughly 420,000 clones listed, roughly 88% are singletons. Sequencing was performed on PBMCs or T cells enriched from blood (not recorded which). These TCRs come from a woman aged 30 to 39 with acute COVID-19.

The chain carries TRBV4-3 and TRBJ1-4; TRBD1 agrees at 11 bases. CDR3 length equals 15 residues. The germline gives CDR1 LGHNA, CDR2 YSLEER. The ends lost 1 base at V and 5 bases at J; junction bases unmatched: 0. The CDR3 loop is CASSQGTGGNEKLFF. The CDR3 DNA reads TGCGCCAGCAGCCAAGGGACAGGGGGCAATGAAAAACTGTTTTTT.

The chain combines TRBV7-2 with TRBJ2-3; D might be TRBD1 (5 bases). The CDR3 contains 14 residues. In germline, CDR1 is SGHTA, CDR2 FQGNSA. V was clipped by 5 bases and J by 1 base, with 10 bases between them. CDR3 sequence (DNA): TGTGCCAGCAGCGCGGCCAGGGGCACAGATACGCAGTATTTT. As protein: CASSAARGTDTQYF.

In this sample, this clone turned up once. This chain joins TRBV25-1 and TRBJ2-2; 12 bases are a match to TRBD1. Germline V lookup: CDR1 MGHDK, CDR2 SYGVNS. J was trimmed by 3 bases and V by 4 bases; bases with no gene match: 3. The CDR3 length is 16 residues. In nucleotides, the CDR3 is TGTGCCAGCAGTGGGGGACAGGGGGCCTACACCGGGGAGCTGTTTTTT. This sequence encodes CASSGGQGAYTGELFF.

Here the CDR3 DNA reads TGTGCCAGCAGCCAAGAGGGACAGCGCTATGGCTACACCTTC. Amino acid sequence: CASSQEGQRYGYTF. This chain connects TRBV3-1 (or the pseudogene TRBV3-2) to TRBJ1-2; 7 bases fit TRBD1. The CDR3 has 14 amino acids. The V gene end was trimmed by 0 bases and the J gene end by 4 bases; junction bases not matched to a gene: 2. CDR1 and CDR2 (germline): LGHDT, YNNKEL (reference sequence).

This sequence joins TRBV24-1 and TRBJ1-2, with TRBD1 as a possible D gene (5 bases). The germline gives CDR1 KGHDR, CDR2 SFDVKD. The CDR3 contains 16 residues. Trimming removed 7 bases from V and 8 bases from J, with 25 bases in between. The CDR3 region has the DNA TGTGCCACCAGAATTATTTACCCGGGACTTCGGGGAGGCTACACCTTC. Residues: CATRIIYPGLRGGYTF.

The chain recombines TRBV5-1 with TRBJ2-5; 10 bases align to TRBD2. Trimming took 4 bases from V and 5 from J; bases not matched to a gene: 5. The germline gives CDR1 SGHRS, CDR2 YFSETQ. This CDR3 has 14 residues. DNA for the CDR3: TGCGCCAGCAGCCAGGGACTAGCGTCGGAGACCCAGTACTTC. Its translation is CASSQGLASETQYF.

This clone was counted once. The genes are TRBV19 and TRBJ2-7; 8 positions match TRBD1. The germline gives CDR1 LNHDA, CDR2 SQIVND (reference sequence). The length of the CDR3 is 13 residues. V was pared by 5 bases and J by 4 bases, with 4 bases of the junction left unmatched. In nucleotides, the CDR3 is TGTGCCAGTAGTGGGACAGGAGCTTACGAGCAGTACTTC. It specifies CASSGTGAYEQYF.

This clone was detected once. This rearrangement joins TRBV19 to TRBJ1-5, with D maybe TRBD1 (5 bases). Trimming cost V 8 bases and J 5 bases, with 16 bases left between them. CDR1 is LNHDA and CDR2 is SQIVND in the germline V gene (reference sequence). The CDR3 runs to 14 residues. CDR3 in amino acids: CASLGQGWDQPQHF. CDR3 DNA: TGTGCCAGTCTGGGGCAGGGATGGGATCAGCCCCAGCATTTT.

V and J are TRBV5-6 and TRBJ2-1, with D possibly matching TRBD2 (6 bases). The CDR3 runs 15 residues. V shed 4 bases and J shed 12 bases, with 23 bases lying between them. In germline, CDR1 is SGHDT, CDR2 YYEEEE. CDR3 protein: CASSQTGVWIGGQFF. The CDR3 DNA follows: TGTGCCAGCAGCCAGACGGGGGTCTGGATCGGCGGGCAGTTCTTC.

Regarding this clone: Other DNA sequences in the same sample also yield this CDR3. This chain connects TRBV9 to TRBJ2-2; 7 bases align to TRBD2. The CDR3 extends over 16 amino acids. CDR1 and CDR2 from the germline V gene are SGDLS and YYNGEE. The ends lost 0 bases at V and 5 bases at J; junction bases unmatched: 7. The DNA for the CDR3 is TGTGCCAGCAGCGTAGCTCGGGGCGGGGGAACCGGGGAGCTGTTTTTT. Protein sequence: CASSVARGGGTGELFF.

The rearrangement joins TRBV29-1 to TRBJ1-1, with TRBD1 as a possible D gene (6 bases). This CDR3 has 13 amino acids. The V gene's germline CDR1 is SQVTM and CDR2 ANQGSEA. With 7 bases removed from V and 0 bases from J, the gap between germline ends came to 12 bases. The CDR3 DNA is TGCAGCGGTAGGGGGGGCATGAACACTGAAGCTTTCTTT. Encoded protein: CSGRGGMNTEAFF.

The rearrangement joins TRBV3-1 (or the pseudogene TRBV3-2) to TRBJ1-6; TRBD1 matches 11 bases. V trimming: 0 bases; J trimming: 6 bases; junction bases outside the gene matches: 13. The CDR3 spans 20 residues. CDR1 and CDR2 from the germline V gene are LGHDT and YNNKEL (reference sequence). CDR3 loop: CASSQDLGSVGTGGNSPLHF. The CDR3 coding sequence is TGTGCCAGCAGCCAAGATTTGGGGTCAGTAGGGACAGGGGGTAATTCACCCCTCCACTTT.

V gene TRBV3-1 (or the pseudogene TRBV3-2) combines with J gene TRBJ2-2; D possibly corresponds to TRBD2 (6 bases). Between the trimmed V and J ends, which lost 4 bases and 4 bases, there was a span of 7 bases. This CDR3 comprises 13 residues. Looked up from germline, CDR1 is LGHDT and CDR2 is YNNKEL (reference sequence). The CDR3 spells CASSRGVTGELFF. CDR3 sequence (DNA): TGTGCCAGCAGCCGGGGGGTCACCGGGGAGCTGTTTTTT.

V gene TRBV5-8 combines with J gene TRBJ2-4; TRBD1 agrees at 9 bases. The V and J ends lost 4 bases and 7 bases, in that order; junction bases with no gene match: 3. The CDR3 runs to 13 residues. The germline V gene has CDR1 SGHTS and CDR2 YDEGEE. The CDR3 loop is CASSRGQGNIQYF. The CDR3 region has the DNA TGTGCCAGCAGCCGGGGACAGGGTAACATTCAGTACTTC.

The J gene is TRBJ2-7, the V gene TRBV5-6; possibly TRBD2 for D (5 bases). Germline assignment: CDR1 SGHDT and CDR2 YYEEEE. The CDR3 spans 15 residues. Trimming removed 4 bases from V and 6 bases from J, with 20 bases in between. CDR3 protein: CASSPKTGFAIEQYF. CDR3 bases: TGTGCCAGCAGCCCAAAAACGGGATTTGCCATCGAGCAGTACTTC.

The V call is TRBV19, the J call TRBJ2-7; TRBD1 matches at 7 bases. V was clipped by 7 bases and J by 2 bases; unmatched bases: 11. Germline CDR1 is LNHDA and CDR2 is SQIVND (reference sequence). The CDR3 sequence is 15 residues long. Written as DNA, the CDR3 is TGTGCCAGTACCCCTTCCGGGGACAGACCCTACGAGCAGTACTTC. This gives the protein CASTPSGDRPYEQYF.

The CDR3 DNA sequence: TGTGCCAGTAGTATGGGACAGGGACATCACGAAAAACTGTTTTTT. This codes for CASSMGQGHHEKLFF. The genes are TRBV19 and TRBJ1-4, with TRBD1 identical over 9 bases. Trimming removed 3 bases from V and 8 bases from J; junction bases left unmatched: 7. This CDR3 contains 15 residues. Germline values: CDR1 LNHDA, CDR2 SQIVND (reference sequence).

This chain connects TRBV9 to TRBJ2-2; D unclear. Germline V gives CDR1 SGDLS, CDR2 YYNGEE. Deletions cut 2 bases from V and 1 base from J, with 6 bases between. This CDR3 contains 14 residues. DNA for the CDR3: TGTGCCAGCAGCGTCCAGATGAACACCGGGGAGCTGTTTTTT. Translation: CASSVQMNTGELFF.

This chain links TRBV7-9 with TRBJ2-7; TRBD1 matches 12 bases. V lost 5 bases, J lost 6 bases, and 11 bases stayed unmatched. CDR3 size: 16 residues. In germline, CDR1 is SEHNR, CDR2 FQNEAQ (reference sequence). DNA of the CDR3: TGTGCCAGCAGCCCCTATCCCGGGACAGGGGGCTTCGAGCAGTACTTC. It translates to CASSPYPGTGGFEQYF.

The J gene is TRBJ1-2, the V gene TRBV7-6, with D perhaps TRBD1 (6 bases). This CDR3 spans 16 amino acids. The V end was cut by 5 bases, the J end by 0 bases, with 16 bases between. The germline V gene has CDR1 SGHVS and CDR2 FNYEAQ. The CDR3 sequence is CASSPYTGIANYGYTF. CDR3 coding DNA: TGTGCCAGCAGCCCCTACACAGGGATAGCTAACTATGGCTACACCTTC. Supplemented by reference TRBV7-6 and TRBJ1-2, the full variable domain reads GAGVSQSPRYKVTKRGQDVALRCDPISGHVSLYWYRQALGQGPEFLTYFNYEAQQDKSGLPNDRFSAERPEGSISTLTIQRTEQRDSAMYRCASSPYTGIANYGYTFGSGTRLTVV.

The chain uses TRBV6-5 and TRBJ1-2; perhaps TRBD1 as D (6 bases). The germline CDR1 and CDR2 sequences are MNHEY and SVGAGI. The CDR3 is made up of 14 amino acids. The V end lost 7 bases, the J end lost 0 bases, and 12 bases lay between the germline ends. This chain's CDR3 is CASTLRGTNYGYTF. The CDR3, as DNA: TGTGCCAGCACTCTCAGGGGTACTAACTATGGCTACACCTTC.

The chain joins TRBV7-3 to TRBJ2-1; perhaps TRBD1 as D (5 bases). The germline gives CDR1 SGHTA, CDR2 FQGTGA. V lost 1 base, J lost 0 bases, and 10 bases lay in between. The CDR3 runs 16 residues. This CDR3 reads CASSLSQGGSYNEQFF. Here the CDR3 DNA reads TGTGCCAGCAGCTTAAGCCAGGGCGGCTCCTACAATGAGCAGTTCTTC.

The chain links TRBV7-8 to TRBJ1-2; D is unclear. Trimming shortened V by 0 bases and J by 7 bases, and 9 bases separated the two germline ends. Looked up from germline, CDR1 is SGHVS and CDR2 is FQNEAQ. The CDR3 totals 13 residues. As DNA, the CDR3 is TGTGCCAGCAGCTTAGCTTCGGGATTTGGCTACACCTTC. This gives the protein CASSLASGFGYTF. Together with reference TRBV7-8 and TRBJ1-2, the CDR3 gives the full variable domain: GAGVSQSPRYKVAKRGQDVALRCDPISGHVSLFWYQQALGQGPEFLTYFQNEAQLDKSGLPSDRFFAERPEGSVSTLKIQRTQQEDSAVYLCASSLASGFGYTFGSGTRLTVV.

This clone turned up a few times. The chain is built from TRBV5-1 and TRBJ1-1; D might be TRBD1 (6 bases). Germline lookup yields CDR1 SGHRS and CDR2 YFSETQ. The CDR3 runs to 15 residues. The V end was cut by 6 bases, the J end by 1 base, with 16 bases between. CDR3 DNA: TGCGCCAGCACCCAAGAACAGGGCTGGAACACTGAAGCTTTCTTT. Translated, it gives CASTQEQGWNTEAFF.

V usage is TRBV25-1 and J usage is TRBJ1-6; D is possibly TRBD1 (5 bases). Germline CDR1 reads MGHDK; CDR2 reads SYGVNS. V was cut by 1 base and J by 7 bases, with 11 bases left in between. The CDR3 is made up of 15 amino acids. The DNA of the CDR3 is TGTGCCAGCAGTGAATCCTGGGGCGCGAATTCACCCCTCCACTTT. Its protein product is CASSESWGANSPLHF.

The gene calls are TRBV5-1 and TRBJ1-3; D gene uncertain. The CDR3 sequence is 16 residues long. Trimming stripped 0 bases from V and 2 bases from J, with 12 bases between. Germline assignment: CDR1 SGHRS and CDR2 YFSETQ. The CDR3 DNA reads TGCGCCAGCAGCTTGGAGCGGGCTGGGCCTGGAAACACCATATATTTT. Amino acid sequence: CASSLERAGPGNTIYF.